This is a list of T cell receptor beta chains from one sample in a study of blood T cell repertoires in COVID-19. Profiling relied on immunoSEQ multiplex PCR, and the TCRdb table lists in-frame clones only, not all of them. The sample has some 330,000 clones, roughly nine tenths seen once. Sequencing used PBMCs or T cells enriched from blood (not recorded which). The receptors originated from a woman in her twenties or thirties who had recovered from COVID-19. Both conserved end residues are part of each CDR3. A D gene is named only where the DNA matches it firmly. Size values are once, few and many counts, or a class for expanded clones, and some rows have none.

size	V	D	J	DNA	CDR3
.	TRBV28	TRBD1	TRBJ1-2	TGTGCCAGCAACTCCCCAGGGGGCCCTAACTATGGCTACACCTTC	CASNSPGGPNYGYTF
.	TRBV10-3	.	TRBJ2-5	TGTGCCATCGGACCGGGGGAGACCCAGTACTTC	CAIGPGETQYF
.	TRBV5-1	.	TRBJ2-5	TGCGCCAGCAGCTTGATAACAGGAGCACAAGAGACCCAGTACTTC	CASSLITGAQETQYF
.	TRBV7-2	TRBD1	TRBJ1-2	TGTGCCAGCAGAGCGGACAGGGTCGCTGGCTACACCTTC	CASRADRVAGYTF
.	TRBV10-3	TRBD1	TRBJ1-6	TGTGCCACCACGACAGGGATGGATTCACCCCTCCACTTT	CATTTGMDSPLHF
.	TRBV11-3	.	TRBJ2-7	TGTGCCAGCAGCCTTACAAGTTTCTACGAGCAGTACTTC	CASSLTSFYEQYF
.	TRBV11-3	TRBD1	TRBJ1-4	TGTGCCAGCAGCTTGGGCCGGACAGGGAATGAAAAACTGTTTTTT	CASSLGRTGNEKLFF
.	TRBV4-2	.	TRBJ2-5	TGTGCCAGCAATATGCAGGCCTCCCAAGAGACCCAGTACTTC	CASNMQASQETQYF
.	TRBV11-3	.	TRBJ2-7	TGTGCCAGCAGCTTAGGTGTCTGGACAACCTACGAGCAGTACTTC	CASSLGVWTTYEQYF
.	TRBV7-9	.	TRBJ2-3	TGTGCCAGCAGCAACACAGCTCCCATGAGCGATACGCAGTATTTT	CASSNTAPMSDTQYF
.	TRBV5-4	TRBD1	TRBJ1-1	TGTGCCAGCACCGACAGGGCCAGTACTGAAGCTTTCTTT	CASTDRASTEAFF
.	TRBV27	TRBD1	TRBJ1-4	TGTGCCAGCGGATCCGCGGGACAGGCGAATGAAAAACTGTTTTTT	CASGSAGQANEKLFF
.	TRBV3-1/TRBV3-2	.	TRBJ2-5	TGTGCCAGCAGCCTATTCGGAGGGACGGAGACCCAGTACTTC	CASSLFGGTETQYF
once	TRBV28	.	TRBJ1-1	TGTGCCAGCAGTCGGACAGTCGGGGACACTGAAGCTTTCTTT	CASSRTVGDTEAFF
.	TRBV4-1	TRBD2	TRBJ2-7	TGCGCCAGCAGCCAAGGAGTTAGCGGGAGGGCCGGCTACGAGCAGTACTTC	CASSQGVSGRAGYEQYF
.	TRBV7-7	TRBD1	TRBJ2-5	TGTGCTAGCAGCTTAGGGACAGGGAACCAAGAGACCCAGTACTTC	CASSLGTGNQETQYF
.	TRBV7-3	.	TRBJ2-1	TGTGCCAGCAGCTTAGGGGCTGAGCAGTTCTTC	CASSLGAEQFF
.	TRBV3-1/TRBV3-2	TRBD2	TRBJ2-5	TGTGCCAGCAGCCAAGTCGGCGGGAGAGAGACCCAGTACTTC	CASSQVGGRETQYF